Detailed here is one TCR beta chain. Its antigen is unknown. This entry comes from a study of blood T cells in healthy people across ages. The germline gives CDR1 MNHNY, CDR2 SVGAGI (reference sequence). The CDR3 contains 15 residues. V was pared by 6 bases and J by 7 bases, with 10 bases of the junction left unmatched. Primers used in a second PCR of roughly 7 to 12 cycles were a sample-barcoded 5' primer and a J-beta primer mix. TCRdb re-called the 5' RACE reads through MiXCR, storing one row per CDR3 protein. Of 650,000 or so distinct CDR3 sequences in the sample, around 50% are singletons; the top ten hold about 14%. The study's findings and limits: What prevented conclusive comparison of naive and antigen-experienced cells was that PBMCs were unsorted.

Material: blood. This receptor was obtained from an elderly woman in good health. The chain uses TRBV6-6 and TRBJ2-1, with 9 positions matching TRBD1. CDR3 amino acids: CASRAGTGFGNEQFF. DNA of the CDR3: TGTGCCAGCAGAGCCGGGACAGGGTTTGGAAATGAGCAGTTCTTC.